The present TCR beta chain was sequenced within a study of vaccination and CD4 T cells after COVID-19. Study-wide context: A CEFX pool, an HIV-1 Nef pool, or else no peptide went into the control cultures. Study results and limitations: A nonsignificant median increase from about 20 to 38 SARS-CoV-2-reactive clonotypes was observed.

Stated treatment: approximately 10-day PBMC culture with coronavirus spike peptide pools or control peptides (ViraFEST assay). CD4+ T cells that had been cultured provided DNA sequenced with the Oncomine TCR Beta short-read assay. TCRdb re-derived calls from the PCR reads in MiXCR, one entry per CDR3 protein. There are roughly 16,000 distinct CDR3 sequences in the sample; about 55% occur only once, and around 15% lies in the top ten. A few counts support this clonotype. The antigen remains unidentified. Material: CD4+ T cells from blood, cultured in vitro. The clonotype comes from a human donor who had recovered from COVID-19.

In DNA, the CDR3 is TGTGCCAGCAGTTTATGGGATAGCGGGCGGGATACGCAGTATTTT. This translates into CASSLWDSGRDTQYF. This chain connects TRBV6-2 or TRBV6-3 to TRBJ2-3; 7 nucleotides line up with TRBD2. The germline CDR1 and CDR2 sequences are MNHEY and SVGEGT. This CDR3 has 15 residues. With V trimmed by 4 bases and J by 6 bases, 10 bases remained unmatched.